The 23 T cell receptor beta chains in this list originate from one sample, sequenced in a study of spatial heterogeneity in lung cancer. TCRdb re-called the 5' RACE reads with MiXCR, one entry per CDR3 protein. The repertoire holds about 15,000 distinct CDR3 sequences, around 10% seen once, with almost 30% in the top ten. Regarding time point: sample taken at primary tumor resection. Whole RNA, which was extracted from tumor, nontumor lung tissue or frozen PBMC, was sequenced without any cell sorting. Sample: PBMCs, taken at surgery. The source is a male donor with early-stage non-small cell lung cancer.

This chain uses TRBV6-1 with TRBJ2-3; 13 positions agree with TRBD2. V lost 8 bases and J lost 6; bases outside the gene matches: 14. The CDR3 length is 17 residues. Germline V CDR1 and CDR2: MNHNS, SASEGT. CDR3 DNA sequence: TGTGCCAGCTCCGGTCCTCGAACTAGCGGGGGGGCGGATACGCAGTATTTT. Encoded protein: CASSGPRTSGGADTQYF.

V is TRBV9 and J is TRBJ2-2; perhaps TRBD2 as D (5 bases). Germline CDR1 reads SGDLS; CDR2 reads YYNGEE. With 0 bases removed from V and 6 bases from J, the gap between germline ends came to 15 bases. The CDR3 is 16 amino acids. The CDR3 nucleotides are TGTGCCAGCAGCGTAGGCAGTGGAGGTTCCGCCGGGGAGCTGTTTTTT. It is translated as CASSVGSGGSAGELFF.

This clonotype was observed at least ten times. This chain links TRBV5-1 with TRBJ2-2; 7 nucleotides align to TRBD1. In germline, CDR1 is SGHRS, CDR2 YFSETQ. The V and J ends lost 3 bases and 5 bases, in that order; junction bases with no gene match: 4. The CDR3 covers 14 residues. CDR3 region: CASSWRQGTGELFF. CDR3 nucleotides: TGCGCCAGCAGCTGGAGACAGGGAACCGGGGAGCTGTTTTTT.

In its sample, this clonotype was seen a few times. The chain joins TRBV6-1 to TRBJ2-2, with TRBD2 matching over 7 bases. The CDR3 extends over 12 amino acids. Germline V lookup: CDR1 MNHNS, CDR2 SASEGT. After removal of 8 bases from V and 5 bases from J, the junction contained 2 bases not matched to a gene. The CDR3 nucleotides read TGTGCCAGCTGGGAGGGAACCGGGGAGCTGTTTTTT. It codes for CASWEGTGELFF.

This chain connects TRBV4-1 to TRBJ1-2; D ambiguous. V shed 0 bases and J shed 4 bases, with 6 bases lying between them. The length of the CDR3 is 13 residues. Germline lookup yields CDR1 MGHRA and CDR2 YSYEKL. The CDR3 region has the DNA TGCGCCAGCAGCCAAGACACTGGCTATGGCTACACCTTC. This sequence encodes CASSQDTGYGYTF.

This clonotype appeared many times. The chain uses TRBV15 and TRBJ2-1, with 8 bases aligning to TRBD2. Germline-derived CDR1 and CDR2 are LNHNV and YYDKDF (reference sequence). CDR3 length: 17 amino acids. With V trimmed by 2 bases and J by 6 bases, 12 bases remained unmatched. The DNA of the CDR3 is TGTGCCACCAGCAGACGTCCGGGACTAGGTGGTGTCAATGAGCAGTTCTTC. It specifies CATSRRPGLGGVNEQFF.

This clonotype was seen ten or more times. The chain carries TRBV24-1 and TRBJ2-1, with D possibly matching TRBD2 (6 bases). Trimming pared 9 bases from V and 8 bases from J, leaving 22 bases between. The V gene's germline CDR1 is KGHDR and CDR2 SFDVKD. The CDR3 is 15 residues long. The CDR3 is CATATGTLSGDEQFF. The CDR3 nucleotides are TGTGCCACCGCGACCGGGACTTTGTCTGGCGATGAGCAGTTCTTC.

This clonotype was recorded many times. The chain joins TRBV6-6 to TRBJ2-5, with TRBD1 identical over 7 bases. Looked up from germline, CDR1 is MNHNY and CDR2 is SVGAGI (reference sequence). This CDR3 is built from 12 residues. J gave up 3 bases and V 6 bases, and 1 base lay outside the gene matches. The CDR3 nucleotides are TGTGCCAGCAGAGACAGGGAAGAGACCCAGTACTTC. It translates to CASRDREETQYF.

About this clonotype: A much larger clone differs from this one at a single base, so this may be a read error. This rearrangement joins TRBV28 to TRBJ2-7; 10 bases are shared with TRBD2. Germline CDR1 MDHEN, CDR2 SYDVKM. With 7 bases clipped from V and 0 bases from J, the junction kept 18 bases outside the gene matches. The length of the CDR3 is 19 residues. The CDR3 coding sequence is TGTGCCAGCAATTCCCCATACTTCCCTACTAGCGGGACCTCCTACGAGCAGTACTTC. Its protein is CASNSPYFPTSGTSYEQYF.

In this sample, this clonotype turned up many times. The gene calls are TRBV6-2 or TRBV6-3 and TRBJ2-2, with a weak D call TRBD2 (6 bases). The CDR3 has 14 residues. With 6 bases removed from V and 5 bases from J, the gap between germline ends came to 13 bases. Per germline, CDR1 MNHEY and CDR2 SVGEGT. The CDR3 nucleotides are TGTGCCAGCAGGGAGGGCAGGAGGACCGGGGAGCTGTTTTTT. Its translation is CASREGRRTGELFF.

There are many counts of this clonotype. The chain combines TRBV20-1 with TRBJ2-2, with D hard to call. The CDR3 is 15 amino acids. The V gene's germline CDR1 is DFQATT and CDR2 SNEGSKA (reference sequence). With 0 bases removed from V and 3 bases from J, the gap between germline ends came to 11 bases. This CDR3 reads CSAREVGADTGELFF. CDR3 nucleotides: TGCAGTGCTAGAGAGGTTGGAGCAGACACCGGGGAGCTGTTTTTT.

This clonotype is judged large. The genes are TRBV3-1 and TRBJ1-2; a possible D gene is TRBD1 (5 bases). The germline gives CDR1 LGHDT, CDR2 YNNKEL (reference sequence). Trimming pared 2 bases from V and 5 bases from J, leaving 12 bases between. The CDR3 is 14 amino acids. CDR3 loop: CASSQYGTEYGYTF. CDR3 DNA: TGTGCCAGCAGCCAATACGGGACTGAGTATGGCTACACCTTC.

The CDR3 loop is CSAPSLIRGTKNEKLFF. In nucleotides, the CDR3 is TGCAGTGCTCCTTCCTTGATACGAGGGACCAAGAATGAAAAACTGTTTTTT. This chain links TRBV20-1 with TRBJ1-4, with D possibly matching TRBD1 (5 bases). The CDR3 contains 17 residues. Trimming removed 5 bases from V and 5 bases from J, with 24 bases in between. Germline V CDR1 and CDR2: DFQATT, SNEGSKA (reference sequence).

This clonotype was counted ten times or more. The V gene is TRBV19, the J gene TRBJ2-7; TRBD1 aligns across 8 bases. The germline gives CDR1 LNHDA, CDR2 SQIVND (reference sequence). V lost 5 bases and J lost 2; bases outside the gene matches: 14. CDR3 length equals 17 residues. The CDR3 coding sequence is TGTGCCAGTAGTCAGCCCCTTGACGGGACAGGTGCCTACGAGCAGTACTTC. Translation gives CASSQPLDGTGAYEQYF.

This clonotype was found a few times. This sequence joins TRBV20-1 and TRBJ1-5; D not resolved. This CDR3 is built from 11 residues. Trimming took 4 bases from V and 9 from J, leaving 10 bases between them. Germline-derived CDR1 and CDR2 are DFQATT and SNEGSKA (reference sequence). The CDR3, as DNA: TGCAGTGCTAACCGGGCGGGGCCCCAGCATTTT. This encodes CSANRAGPQHF.

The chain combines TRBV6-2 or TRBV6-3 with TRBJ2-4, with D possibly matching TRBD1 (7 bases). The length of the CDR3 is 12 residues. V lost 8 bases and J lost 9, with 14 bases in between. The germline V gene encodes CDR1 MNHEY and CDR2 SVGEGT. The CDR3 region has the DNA TGTGCCAGCGCCCGACAGGGAGGCATTCAGTACTTC. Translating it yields CASARQGGIQYF.

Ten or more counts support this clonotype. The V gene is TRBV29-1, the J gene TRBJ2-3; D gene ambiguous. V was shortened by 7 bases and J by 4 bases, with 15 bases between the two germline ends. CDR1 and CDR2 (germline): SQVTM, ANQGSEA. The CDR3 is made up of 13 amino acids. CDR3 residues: CSAGHSSADTQYF. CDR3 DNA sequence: TGCAGCGCCGGGCACTCTTCGGCAGATACGCAGTATTTT.

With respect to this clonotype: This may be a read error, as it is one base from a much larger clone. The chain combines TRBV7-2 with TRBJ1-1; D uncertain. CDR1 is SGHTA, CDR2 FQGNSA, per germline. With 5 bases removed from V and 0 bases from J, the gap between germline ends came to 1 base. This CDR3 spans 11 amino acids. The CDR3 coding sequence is TGTGCCAGCAGCATGAACACTGAAGCTTTCTTT. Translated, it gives CASSMNTEAFF.

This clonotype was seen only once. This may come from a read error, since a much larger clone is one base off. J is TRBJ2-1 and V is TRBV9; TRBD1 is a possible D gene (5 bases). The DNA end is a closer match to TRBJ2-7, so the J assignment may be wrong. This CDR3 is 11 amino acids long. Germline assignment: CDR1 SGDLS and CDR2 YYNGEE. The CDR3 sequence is CASGAYNEQYF. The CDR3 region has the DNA TGTGCCAGCGGGGCATACAATGAGCAGTACTTC.

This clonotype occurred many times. The CDR3 sequence: CASSQLAGGYNEQFF. In nucleotides, the CDR3 is TGCGCCAGCAGCCAACTAGCGGGAGGGTACAATGAGCAGTTCTTC. This chain joins TRBV4-3 and TRBJ2-1; 12 nucleotides match TRBD2. Germline V gene data show CDR1 as LGHNA and CDR2 as YSLEER. J lost 4 bases, V lost 2 bases, and 0 bases had no gene match. This CDR3 has 15 residues.

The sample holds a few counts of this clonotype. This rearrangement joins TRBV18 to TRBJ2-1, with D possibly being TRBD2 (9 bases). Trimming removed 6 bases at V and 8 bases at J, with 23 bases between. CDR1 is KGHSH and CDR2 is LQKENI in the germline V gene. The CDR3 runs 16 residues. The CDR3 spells CASSRGPLAGEHEQFF. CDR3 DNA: TGTGCCAGCTCCAGGGGGCCGTTAGCGGGAGAACATGAGCAGTTCTTC.

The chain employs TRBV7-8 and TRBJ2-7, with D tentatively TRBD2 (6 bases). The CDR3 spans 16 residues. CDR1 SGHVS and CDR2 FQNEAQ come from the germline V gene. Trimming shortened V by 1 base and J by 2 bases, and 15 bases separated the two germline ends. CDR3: CASSLGVPGVPYEQYF. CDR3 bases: TGTGCCAGCAGCTTAGGCGTCCCGGGAGTGCCCTACGAGCAGTACTTC.

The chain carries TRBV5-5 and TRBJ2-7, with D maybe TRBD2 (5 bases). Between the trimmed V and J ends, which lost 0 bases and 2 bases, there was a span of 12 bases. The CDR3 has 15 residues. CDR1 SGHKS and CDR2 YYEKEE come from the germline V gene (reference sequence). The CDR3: CASSLAGEEPYEQYF. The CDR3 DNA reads TGTGCCAGCAGCTTGGCCGGGGAAGAGCCCTACGAGCAGTACTTC.